This T cell receptor beta chain was captured by sequencing in a study of shared clonotypes between healthy human individuals. Study-wide context: In total, the donors were two women and a few men aged 18 to 49. The plates for each donor numbered three CD4 naive, three CD4 memory, two CD8 naive and one CD8 memory. Study observations and caveats: Clonotypes which were not shared had lower generation probabilities than clonotypes that all four donors shared.

Concerning this clone itself: Its antigen is unknown. One base away lies a much larger clone, so this may be a sequencing read error. Additional DNA sequences in this sample encode the identical CDR3.

About 30,000 T cell genomes, or approximately 190 ng DNA, went into the sorted-subset replicate PCRs. Sequencing used immunoSEQ multiplex PCR; TCRdb keeps in-frame clones, though not all of them. The table shows 550,000 to 700,000 clones, with around 73% occurring only once. There are 14 residues in the CDR3. V lost 10 bases, J lost 3 bases, and 16 bases lay in between. In germline, CDR1 is MNHEY, CDR2 SVGAGI. The specimen sequenced was memory CD4+ T cells sorted from blood. Subset of the sample: CD45RA-negative fraction. The rearrangement uses TRBV6-5 and TRBJ2-1; maybe TRBD2 (7 bases). The source of this sequence is a young woman in good health. CDR3 in amino acids: CATQREGGYNEQFF. The CDR3 bases are TGTGCCACGCAGCGGGAAGGGGGCTACAATGAGCAGTTCTTC.